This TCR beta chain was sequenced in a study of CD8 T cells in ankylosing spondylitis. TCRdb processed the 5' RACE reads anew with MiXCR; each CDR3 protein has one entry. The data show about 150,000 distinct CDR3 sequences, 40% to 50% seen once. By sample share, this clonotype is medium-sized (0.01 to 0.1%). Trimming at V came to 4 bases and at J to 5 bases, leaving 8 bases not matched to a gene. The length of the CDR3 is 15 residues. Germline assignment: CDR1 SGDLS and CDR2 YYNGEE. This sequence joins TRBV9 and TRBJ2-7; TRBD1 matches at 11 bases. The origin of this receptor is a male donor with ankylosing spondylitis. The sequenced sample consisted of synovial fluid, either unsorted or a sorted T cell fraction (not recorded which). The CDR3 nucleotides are TGTGCCAGCAGCATCGGACAGGGGGCGATCAACGAGCAGTACTTC. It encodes CASSIGQGAINEQYF.